A single sample gave rise to the 18 T cell receptor beta chains below, sequenced in a study of T-cell memory formation after mild COVID-19. TCRdb recomputed calls from the 5' RACE reads with MiXCR, one row per CDR3 protein. Seen here are more than 85,000 distinct CDR3 sequences, around 10% observed once, and the top ten hold approximately 40%. The sample comprised PBMCs or a T cell subset sorted from them (not recorded which). These receptors came from a man in his late teens or twenties who had mild COVID-19 (a few samples of this study predate the infection). Cell type and time point are not known.

The chain links TRBV28 to TRBJ2-2, with D possibly matching TRBD2 (5 bases). Germline values: CDR1 MDHEN, CDR2 SYDVKM. The CDR3 consists of 12 residues. Trimming cost V 7 bases and J 5 bases, with 8 bases left between them. CDR3 sequence: CASMRVTGELFF. The CDR3 DNA reads TGTGCCAGCATGAGGGTAACCGGGGAGCTGTTTTTT.

The chain combines TRBV10-3 with TRBJ1-6; weak D call: TRBD1 (5 bases). Per germline, CDR1 ENHRY and CDR2 SYGVKD. Trimming removed 2 bases at V and 8 bases at J, with 13 bases between. This CDR3 comprises 15 residues. CDR3 sequence: CAISETQGWDSPLHF. CDR3 sequence (DNA): TGTGCCATCAGTGAGACCCAGGGTTGGGATTCACCCCTCCACTTT.

The rearrangement links TRBV4-1 to TRBJ2-7; the D is unclear. The germline V and J ends were trimmed by 0 bases and 2 bases, with 14 bases remaining between them. The CDR3 extends over 16 amino acids. Germline values: CDR1 MGHRA, CDR2 YSYEKL. CDR3 sequence reads: CASSQEALVLTYEQYF. The CDR3 nucleotides are TGCGCCAGCAGCCAAGAGGCGCTTGTCCTAACCTACGAGCAGTACTTC.

This chain uses TRBV6-6 with TRBJ1-1; 8 nucleotides align to TRBD1. The germline V gene encodes CDR1 MNHNY and CDR2 SVGAGI (reference sequence). The junction had 10 bases not matched to a gene; V was cut back by 6 bases and J by 4 bases. The CDR3 has 15 amino acids. The CDR3 DNA sequence: TGTGCCAGCAGCCTAACAGGGGGTGGGGGCACTGAAGCTTTCTTT. This codes for CASSLTGGGGTEAFF.

The chain is built from TRBV12-3 or TRBV12-4 and TRBJ2-3; 11 nucleotides agree with TRBD2. This CDR3 has 16 amino acids. V shed 0 bases and J 4 bases; nucleotides not matched to a gene: 3. CDR3 sequence reads: CASSLAVLAGADTQYF. The CDR3 DNA is TGTGCCAGCAGTTTAGCGGTACTAGCGGGGGCAGATACGCAGTATTTT.

This clonotype was counted only a few times. The chain couples TRBV19 to TRBJ1-1; D perhaps matches TRBD1 (5 bases). Germline CDR1 LNHDA, CDR2 SQIVND (reference sequence). The CDR3 runs to 15 residues. V dropped 7 bases and J dropped 6 bases, with 21 bases sitting between them. The CDR3 loop is CASTHGSGQFAEAFF. The CDR3 nucleotides are TGTGCCAGTACCCACGGTTCGGGGCAATTTGCTGAAGCTTTCTTT.

This clonotype appeared many times. This sequence joins TRBV12-3 or TRBV12-4 and TRBJ2-2; 8 bases agree with TRBD1. The CDR3 runs to 13 residues. V gave up 6 bases and J gave up 6 bases; unmatched junction bases: 3. The CDR3 loop is CASRGRGPGELFF. Written as DNA, the CDR3 is TGTGCCAGCAGAGGCAGGGGGCCCGGGGAGCTGTTTTTT.

This clonotype has at least ten counts. V and J are TRBV24-1 and TRBJ2-7, with D possibly TRBD2 on 6 matching bases. Germline V gives CDR1 KGHDR, CDR2 SFDVKD. Trimming pared 4 bases from V and 7 bases from J, leaving 16 bases between. The CDR3 is 14 residues long. The CDR3 protein is CATSDSGTPGEQYF. The DNA for the CDR3 is TGTGCCACCAGTGACTCCGGGACTCCGGGGGAGCAGTACTTC.

This clonotype occurred a few times. The chain has TRBV7-2 and TRBJ1-2; tentative D call: TRBD1 (5 bases). Trimming cost V 5 bases and J 4 bases, with 8 bases left between them. Per the germline V gene, CDR1 is SGHTA and CDR2 is FQGNSA. The CDR3 has 12 amino acids. The CDR3 loop is CASSPDSYGYTF. CDR3 DNA sequence: TGTGCCAGCAGCCCTGACAGCTATGGCTACACCTTC.

This clonotype was recorded a few times. V is TRBV5-1 and J is TRBJ2-5; 11 bases fit TRBD1. Trimming took 2 bases from V and 2 from J; bases not matched to a gene: 5. The germline V gene has CDR1 SGHRS and CDR2 YFSETQ. CDR3 length: 16 residues. Here the CDR3 DNA reads TGCGCCAGCAGCTTACCGGGACAGGGGGTACAAGAGACCCAGTACTTC. Translated, it gives CASSLPGQGVQETQYF.

The chain has TRBV4-2 and TRBJ2-5, with no clear D. Trimming cost V 1 base and J 3 bases, with 9 bases left between them. This CDR3 contains 14 residues. Germline lookup yields CDR1 LGHNA and CDR2 YNFKEQ. CDR3 in amino acids: CASSQAVGEETQYF. CDR3 DNA sequence: TGTGCCAGCAGCCAAGCCGTGGGCGAAGAGACCCAGTACTTC.

The chain couples TRBV9 to TRBJ2-4; weak D call: TRBD2 (6 bases). This CDR3 region has 17 residues. Germline V gene lookup returns CDR1 SGDLS and CDR2 YYNGEE. Trimming stripped 3 bases from V and 7 bases from J, with 23 bases between. As DNA, the CDR3 is TGTGCCAGCAGCGGAGACGGCGGTCGGGGGTTTAGGAACATTCAGTACTTC. Protein product: CASSGDGGRGFRNIQYF.

This clonotype appeared many times. The genes are TRBV20-1 and TRBJ2-7; 7 nucleotides match TRBD1. From germline, CDR1 is DFQATT and CDR2 SNEGSKA (reference sequence). The CDR3 is made up of 12 amino acids. The ends lost 6 bases at V and 6 bases at J; junction bases unmatched: 8. DNA of the CDR3: TGCAGTGCCCCCGACAGGGACCTCGAGCAGTACTTC. Its translation: CSAPDRDLEQYF.

CDR3: CASSTVIVRDRGSYEQYV. In nucleotides, the CDR3 is TGTGCCAGCAGCACCGTTATCGTCCGGGACAGGGGATCCTACGAGCAGTACGTC. The chain carries TRBV5-8 and TRBJ2-7, with 10 bases that match TRBD1. Germline CDR1 is SGHTS and CDR2 is YDEGEE. The junction had 14 bases not matched to a gene; V was cut back by 4 bases and J by 1 base. This CDR3 is built from 18 residues.

In DNA, the CDR3 is TGTGCCATCAGTGAGCCCGCAGTCCTAACTAGCGGGGGGCCTTCTGAGCAGTTCTTC. Translated, it gives CAISEPAVLTSGGPSEQFF. This chain uses TRBV10-3 with TRBJ2-1, with 12 bases that match TRBD2. The CDR3 spans 19 residues. The V and J ends lost 2 bases and 9 bases, in that order; junction bases with no gene match: 17. Per the germline V gene, CDR1 is ENHRY and CDR2 is SYGVKD.

The gene calls are TRBV4-1 and TRBJ1-1, with 10 nucleotides matching TRBD1. The germline gives CDR1 MGHRA, CDR2 YSYEKL. The junction had 9 bases not matched to a gene; V was cut back by 1 base and J by 4 bases. The CDR3 length is 17 residues. CDR3 amino acids: CASSQVGTGDLSTEAFF. In nucleotides, the CDR3 is TGCGCCAGCAGCCAAGTAGGGACAGGGGATTTGAGCACTGAAGCTTTCTTT.

This clonotype has a count of ten or more. This sequence joins TRBV7-9 and TRBJ2-5; TRBD1 might be the D (6 bases). V shed 6 bases and J shed 3 bases, with 11 bases lying between them. Germline loops: CDR1 SEHNR, CDR2 FQNEAQ (reference sequence). The CDR3 runs to 13 residues. CDR3 DNA sequence: TGTGCCAGCAGAACAGGGTCTGAAGAGACCCAGTACTTC. As protein: CASRTGSEETQYF.

This clonotype was recorded a few times. The rearrangement links TRBV19 to TRBJ2-3; D is possibly TRBD2 (5 bases). Trimming cost V 9 bases and J 2 bases, with 21 bases left between them. This CDR3 has 16 amino acids. CDR1 and CDR2 (germline): LNHDA, SQIVND (reference sequence). The CDR3 DNA reads as TGTGCCAGCAGTTCGTTGAGGGAGTACCCCACAGATACGCAGTATTTT. This translates into CASSSLREYPTDTQYF.